The following is a TCR beta chain sequence with its context. Its matching antigen is unknown. V lost 0 bases, J lost 1 base, and 7 bases stayed unmatched. This CDR3 region has 18 residues. The germline V gene has CDR1 KGHSH and CDR2 LQKENI. PCR employed 60 Vbeta and 13 Jbeta primers. This table comes from immunoSEQ multiplex PCR, and its TCRdb copy is limited to in-frame clones, with some not included. The data contain around 200,000 clones, 70% to 75% of them singletons. This entry belongs to a study of cytomegalovirus exposure and HLA in healthy donors. Findings and caveats of the study: Previous analysis showed most TCR beta V segments were productive about 90% or about 30% of the time. Testing in vitro showed a few CMV-associated chains specific for CMV antigens.

The chain recombines TRBV18 with TRBJ1-5; TRBD1 matches 9 bases. The clonotype was recovered from a man aged 30 to 45 in good health and CMV-seropositive. Sample: PBMCs. CDR3 DNA: TGTGCCAGCTCACCACCTGGGACAGGGATCCGAAGCAATCAGCCCCAGCATTTT. Encoded protein: CASSPPGTGIRSNQPQHF.